The present T cell receptor beta chain was sequenced within a study of OX40 agonist ivuxolimab in advanced cancers. Study summary: At 0.01 to 10 mg/kg, ivuxolimab was administered intravenously to patients every 2 weeks.

Clones were read by immunoSEQ multiplex PCR, and TCRdb kept only the in-frame ones, dropping some. This table holds 70,000 or so clones, 85% to 90% found once. Germline V gene lookup returns CDR1 SGHRS and CDR2 YFSETQ. Between the trimmed V and J ends, which lost 4 bases and 0 bases, there was a span of 4 bases. CDR3 length: 12 residues. V gene TRBV5-1 combines with J gene TRBJ2-5; D is unclear. The clonotype originates from an adult with an advanced solid tumor such as melanoma, head and neck, liver or kidney cancer. This material consisted of CD4+ or CD8+ T cells sorted from blood, taken in a trial of the OX40 agonist ivuxolimab. CDR3 sequence reads: CASSGHQETQYF. The CDR3 DNA reads TGCGCCAGCAGCGGACACCAAGAGACCCAGTACTTC.